This paragraph reports one TCR beta chain. The data were obtained in a study of cytomegalovirus exposure and HLA in healthy donors. Amplification used 60 Vbeta primers and 13 Jbeta primers. Assay used: immunoSEQ multiplex PCR; TCRdb lists only in-frame clones, some missing. The data contain 150,000 to 200,000 clones, about four fifths of them seen just once; the ten biggest clones take up roughly 1.7%. The clonotype originates from a man aged 40-55 years in good health and CMV-seropositive. Input material: PBMCs.

Here the CDR3 DNA reads TGTGCCAGCAGTGGACAGGGAGGGAACAGTGAGCAGTTCTTC. Residues: CASSGQGGNSEQFF. The gene calls are TRBV27 and TRBJ2-1, with TRBD1 as a possible D gene (8 bases). The CDR3 extends over 14 amino acids. V shed 5 bases and J shed 9 bases, with 17 bases lying between them. The germline V gene has CDR1 MNHEY and CDR2 SMNVEV (reference sequence).